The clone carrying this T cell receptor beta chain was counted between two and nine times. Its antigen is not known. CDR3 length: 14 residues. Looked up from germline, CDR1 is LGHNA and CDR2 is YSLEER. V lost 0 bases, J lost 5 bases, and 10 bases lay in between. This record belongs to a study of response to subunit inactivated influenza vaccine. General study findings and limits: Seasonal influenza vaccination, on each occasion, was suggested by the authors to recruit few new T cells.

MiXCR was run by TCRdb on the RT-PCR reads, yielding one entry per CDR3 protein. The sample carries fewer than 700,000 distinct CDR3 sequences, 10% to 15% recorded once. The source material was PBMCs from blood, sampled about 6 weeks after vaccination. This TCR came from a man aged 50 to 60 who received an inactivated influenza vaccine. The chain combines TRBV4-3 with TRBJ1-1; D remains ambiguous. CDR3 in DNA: TGCGCCAGCAGCCAAGAAGGCAGTTGGACTGAAGCTTTCTTT. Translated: CASSQEGSWTEAFF.